These T cell receptor beta chains were read from a single sample in a study of T cell repertoires in cytomegalovirus infection. TCRdb called the reads again in MiXCR, with one record for every CDR3 protein. The sample carries 150,000 to 160,000 distinct CDR3 sequences, around 22% recorded once. Sequenced sample: PBMCs. The receptors derive from a human donor in good health (CMV status not recorded). Some clones in this sample may be carry-over from other donors' samples. The CDR3 runs from the conserved cysteine through the conserved F or W. A D gene is named only where the DNA matches it firmly. Expanded clones are given a class, and other clones once, few, many or no size at all.

D: TRBD1; size: few; V: TRBV7-9; J: TRBJ2-7; CDR3: CASRKQGAPYEQYF; DNA: TGTGCCAGCAGAAAACAGGGGGCCCCCTACGAGCAGTACTTC
D: TRBD2; size: few; V: TRBV12-3/TRBV12-4; J: TRBJ2-6; CDR3: CASSFGLAGGLGANVLTF; DNA: TGTGCCAGCAGTTTTGGCTTAGCGGGAGGGCTTGGGGCCAACGTCCTGACTTTC
D: TRBD2; size: .; V: TRBV10-2; J: TRBJ2-7; CDR3: CASAGTTYEQYF; DNA: TGCGCCAGCGCCGGGACTACCTACGAGCAGTACTTC
D: TRBD1; size: .; V: TRBV28; J: TRBJ1-4; CDR3: CASRRTGTGREKLFF; DNA: TGTGCCAGCAGGCGAACCGGGACAGGGCGAGAAAAACTGTTTTTT
D: .; size: few; V: TRBV20-1; J: TRBJ2-7; CDR3: CSAAKTPSYEQYF; DNA: TGCAGTGCTGCTAAAACCCCCTCCTACGAGCAGTACTTC
D: .; size: few; V: TRBV11-2; J: TRBJ1-6; CDR3: CASSYNGQSLAAPLHF; DNA: TGTGCCAGCAGCTATAATGGACAGTCTCTGGCGGCACCCCTCCACTTT
D: TRBD1; size: .; V: TRBV2; J: TRBJ1-1; CDR3: CASVLTGGTEAFF; DNA: TGTGCCAGCGTCCTCACAGGGGGCACTGAAGCTTTCTTT
D: .; size: many; V: TRBV7-6; J: TRBJ2-2; CDR3: CASSATGPGELFF; DNA: TGTGCCAGCAGCGCAACGGGTCCCGGGGAGCTGTTTTTT
D: .; size: once; V: TRBV19; J: TRBJ2-5; CDR3: CASSIVFMETQYF; DNA: TGTGCCAGTAGTATAGTCTTCATGGAGACCCAGTACTTC
D: .; size: many; V: TRBV7-2; J: TRBJ2-7; CDR3: CASSLSSGANEQYF; DNA: TGTGCCAGCAGCTTGAGTAGTGGCGCCAACGAGCAGTACTTC
D: TRBD1; size: few; V: TRBV20-1; J: TRBJ2-3; CDR3: CSASSHSTGTGRTDTQYF; DNA: TGCAGTGCTAGCTCACACAGTACCGGGACAGGGAGAACAGATACGCAGTATTTT
D: .; size: .; V: TRBV7-9; J: TRBJ2-3; CDR3: CASSPPISVGTDTQYF; DNA: TGTGCCAGCAGCCCCCCCATCTCCGTCGGCACAGATACGCAGTATTTT
D: TRBD2; size: many; V: TRBV7-2; J: TRBJ2-5; CDR3: CASSQSWTSRQETQYF; DNA: TGTGCCAGCAGTCAAAGTTGGACTAGTAGGCAAGAGACCCAGTACTTC
D: TRBD1; size: many; V: TRBV7-2; J: TRBJ1-2; CDR3: CASSLSGTAYGYTF; DNA: TGTGCCAGCAGCTTATCCGGGACAGCGTATGGCTACACCTTC
D: .; size: many; V: TRBV7-2; J: TRBJ1-4; CDR3: CASSVGRGTNEKLFF; DNA: TGTGCCAGCAGCGTAGGACGGGGGACTAATGAAAAACTGTTTTTT
D: TRBD1; size: many; V: TRBV7-2; J: TRBJ2-3; CDR3: CASSSVLQGFSTDTQYF; DNA: TGTGCCAGCAGCTCAGTATTACAGGGGTTTAGCACAGATACGCAGTATTTT
D: TRBD2; size: .; V: TRBV6-6; J: TRBJ2-7; CDR3: CASSYPASGDEQYF; DNA: TGTGCCAGCAGTTACCCAGCTAGCGGGGATGAGCAGTACTTC
D: .; size: .; V: TRBV5-1; J: TRBJ2-3; CDR3: CASSPNPDGADTQYF; DNA: TGCGCCAGCAGCCCAAACCCTGATGGGGCAGATACGCAGTATTTT
D: TRBD2; size: .; V: TRBV6-2/TRBV6-3; J: TRBJ2-1; CDR3: CASSQAGGEQFF; DNA: TGTGCCAGCAGTCAAGCGGGGGGAGAGCAGTTCTTC
D: TRBD2; size: few; V: TRBV5-1; J: TRBJ2-2; CDR3: CASSPRLAANTGELFF; DNA: TGCGCCAGCAGCCCCAGACTAGCGGCGAACACCGGGGAGCTGTTTTTT